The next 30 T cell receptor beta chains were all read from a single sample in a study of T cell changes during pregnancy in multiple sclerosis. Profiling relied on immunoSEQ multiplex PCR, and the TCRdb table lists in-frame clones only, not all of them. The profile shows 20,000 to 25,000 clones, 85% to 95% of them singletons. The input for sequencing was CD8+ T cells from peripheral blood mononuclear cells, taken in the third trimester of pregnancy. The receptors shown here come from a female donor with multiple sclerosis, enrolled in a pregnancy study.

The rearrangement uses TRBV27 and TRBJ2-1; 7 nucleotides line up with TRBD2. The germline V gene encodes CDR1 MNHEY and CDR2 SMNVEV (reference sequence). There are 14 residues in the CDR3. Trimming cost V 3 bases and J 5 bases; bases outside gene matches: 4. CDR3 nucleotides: TGTGCCAGCAGTTTCGGGACTACCAACAATGAGCAGTTCTTC. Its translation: CASSFGTTNNEQFF.

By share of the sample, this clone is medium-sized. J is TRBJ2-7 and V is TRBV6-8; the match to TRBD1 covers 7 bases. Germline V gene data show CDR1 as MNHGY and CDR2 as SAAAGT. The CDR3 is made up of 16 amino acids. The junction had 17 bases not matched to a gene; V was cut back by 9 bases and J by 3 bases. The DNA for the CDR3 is TGTGCCAGAATACCGACAGGGCGAAACTACTACTACGAGCAGTACTTC. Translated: CARIPTGRNYYYEQYF.

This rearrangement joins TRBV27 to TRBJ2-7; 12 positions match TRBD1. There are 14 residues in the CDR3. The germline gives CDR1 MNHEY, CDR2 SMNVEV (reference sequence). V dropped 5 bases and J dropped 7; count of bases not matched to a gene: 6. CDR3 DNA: TGTGCCAGCAGTCCGGGACAGGGGGCGCCTGAGCAGTACTTC. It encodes CASSPGQGAPEQYF.

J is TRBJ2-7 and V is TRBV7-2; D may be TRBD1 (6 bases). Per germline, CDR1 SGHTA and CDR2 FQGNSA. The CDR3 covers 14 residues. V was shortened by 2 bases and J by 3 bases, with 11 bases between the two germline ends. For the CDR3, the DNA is TGTGCCAGCAGCTTAAGGGGGTGGTACTACGAGCAGTACTTC. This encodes CASSLRGWYYEQYF.

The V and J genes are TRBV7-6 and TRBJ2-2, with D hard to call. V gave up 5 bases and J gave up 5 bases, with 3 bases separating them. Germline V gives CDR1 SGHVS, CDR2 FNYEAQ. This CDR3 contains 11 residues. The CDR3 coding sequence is TGTGCCAGCAGCCAGACCGGGGAGCTGTTTTTT. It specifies CASSQTGELFF. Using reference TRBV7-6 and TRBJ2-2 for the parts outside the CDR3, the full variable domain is GAGVSQSPRYKVTKRGQDVALRCDPISGHVSLYWYRQALGQGPEFLTYFNYEAQQDKSGLPNDRFSAERPEGSISTLTIQRTEQRDSAMYRCASSQTGELFFGEGSRLTVL.

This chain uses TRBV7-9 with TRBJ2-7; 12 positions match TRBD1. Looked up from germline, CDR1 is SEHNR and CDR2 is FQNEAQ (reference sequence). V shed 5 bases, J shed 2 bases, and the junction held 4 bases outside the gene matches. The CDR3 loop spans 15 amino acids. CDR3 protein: CASSPGTGGTYEQYF. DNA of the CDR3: TGTGCCAGCAGCCCCGGGACAGGGGGCACCTACGAGCAGTACTTC.

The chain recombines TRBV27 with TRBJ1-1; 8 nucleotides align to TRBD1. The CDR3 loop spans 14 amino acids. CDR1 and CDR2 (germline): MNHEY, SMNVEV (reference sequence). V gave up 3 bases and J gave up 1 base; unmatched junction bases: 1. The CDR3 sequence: CASSFTGGNTEAFF. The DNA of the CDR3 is TGTGCCAGCAGTTTTACAGGGGGGAACACTGAAGCTTTCTTT.

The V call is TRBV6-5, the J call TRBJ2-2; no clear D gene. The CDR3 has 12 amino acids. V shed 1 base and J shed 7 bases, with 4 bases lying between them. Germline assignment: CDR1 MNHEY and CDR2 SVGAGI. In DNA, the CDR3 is TGTGCCAGCAGTTACTACGGCGGGGAGCTGTTTTTT. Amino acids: CASSYYGGELFF.

CDR3 sequence: CSVGLAGVSYNEQFF. CDR3 nucleotide sequence: TGCAGCGTTGGACTAGCGGGCGTCTCCTACAATGAGCAGTTCTTC. V gene TRBV29-1 combines with J gene TRBJ2-1; 10 bases agree with TRBD2. Per germline, CDR1 SQVTM and CDR2 ANQGSEA. The CDR3 extends over 15 amino acids. Germline trimming cut 4 bases from V and 0 bases from J; bases unmatched to any gene: 3.

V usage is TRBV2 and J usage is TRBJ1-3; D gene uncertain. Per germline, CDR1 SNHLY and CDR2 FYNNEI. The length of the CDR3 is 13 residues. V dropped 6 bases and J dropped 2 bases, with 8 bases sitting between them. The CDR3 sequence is CASSSATGNTIYF. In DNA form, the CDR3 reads TGTGCCAGCAGCTCAGCGACTGGAAACACCATATATTTT.

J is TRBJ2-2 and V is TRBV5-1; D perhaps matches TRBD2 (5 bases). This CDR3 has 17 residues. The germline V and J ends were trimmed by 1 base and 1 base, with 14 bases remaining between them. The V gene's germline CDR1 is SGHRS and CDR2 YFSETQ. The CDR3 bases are TGCGCCAGCAGCTTGTTACCGGGGAAGGGGAACACCGGGGAGCTGTTTTTT. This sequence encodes CASSLLPGKGNTGELFF.

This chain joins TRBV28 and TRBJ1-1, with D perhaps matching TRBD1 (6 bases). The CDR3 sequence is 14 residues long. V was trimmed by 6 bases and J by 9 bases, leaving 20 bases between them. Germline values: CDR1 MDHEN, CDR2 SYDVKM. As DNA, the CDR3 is TGTGCCAGCAGCCCCGGGACATCTGGGCACAAAGCTTTCTTT. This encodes CASSPGTSGHKAFF.

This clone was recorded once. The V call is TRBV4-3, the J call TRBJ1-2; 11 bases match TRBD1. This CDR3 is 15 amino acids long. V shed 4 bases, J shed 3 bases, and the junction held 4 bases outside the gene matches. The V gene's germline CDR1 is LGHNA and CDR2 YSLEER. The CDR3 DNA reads TGCGCCAGCAGCCCCGGGACAGGGGGTTACTATGGCTACACCTTC. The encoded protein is CASSPGTGGYYGYTF.

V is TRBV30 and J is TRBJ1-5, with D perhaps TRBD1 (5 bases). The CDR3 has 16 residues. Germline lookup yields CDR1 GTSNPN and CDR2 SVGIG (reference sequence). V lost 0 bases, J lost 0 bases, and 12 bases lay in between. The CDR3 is CAWSVTGPNSNQPQHF. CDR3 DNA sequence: TGTGCCTGGAGTGTAACAGGACCTAATAGCAATCAGCCCCAGCATTTT.

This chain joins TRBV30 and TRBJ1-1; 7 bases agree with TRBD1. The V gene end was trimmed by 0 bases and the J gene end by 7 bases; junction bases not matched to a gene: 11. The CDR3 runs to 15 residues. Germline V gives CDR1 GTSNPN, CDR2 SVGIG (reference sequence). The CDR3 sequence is CAWSVAGGRRSEAFF. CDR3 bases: TGTGCCTGGAGTGTAGCAGGGGGGCGTCGGAGTGAAGCTTTCTTT.

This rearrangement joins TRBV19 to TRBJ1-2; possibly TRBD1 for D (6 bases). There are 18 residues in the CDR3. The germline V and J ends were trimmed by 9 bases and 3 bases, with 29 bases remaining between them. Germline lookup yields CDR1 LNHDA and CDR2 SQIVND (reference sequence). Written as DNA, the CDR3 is TGTGCCAGAGCGCTACAGGGATGGACAGAACTCTCTTACTATGGCTACACCTTC. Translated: CARALQGWTELSYYGYTF. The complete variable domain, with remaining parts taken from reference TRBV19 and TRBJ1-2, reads DGGITQSPKYLFRKEGQNVTLSCEQNLNHDAMYWYRQDPGQGLRLIYYSQIVNDFQKGDIAEGYSVSREKKESFPLTVTSAQKNPTAFYLCARALQGWTELSYYGYTFGSGTRLTVV.

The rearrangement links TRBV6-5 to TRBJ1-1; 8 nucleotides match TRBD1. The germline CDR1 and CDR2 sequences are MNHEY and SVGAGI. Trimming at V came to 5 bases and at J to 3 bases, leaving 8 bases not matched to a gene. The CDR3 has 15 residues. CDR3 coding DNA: TGTGCCAGCAGTACAAGGACAGGGAGGGACACTGAAGCTTTCTTT. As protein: CASSTRTGRDTEAFF.

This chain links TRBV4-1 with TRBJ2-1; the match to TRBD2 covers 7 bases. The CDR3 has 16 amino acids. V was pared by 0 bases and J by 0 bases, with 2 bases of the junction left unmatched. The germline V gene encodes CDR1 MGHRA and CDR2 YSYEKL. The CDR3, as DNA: TGCGCCAGCAGCCAAGATACTAGCGACTCCTACAATGAGCAGTTCTTC. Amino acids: CASSQDTSDSYNEQFF.

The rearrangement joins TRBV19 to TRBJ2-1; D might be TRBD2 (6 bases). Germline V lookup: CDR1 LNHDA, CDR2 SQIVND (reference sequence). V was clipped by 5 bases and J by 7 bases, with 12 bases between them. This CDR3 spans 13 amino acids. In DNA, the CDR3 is TGTGCCAGTAGTTATGGGGCGGGAAATGAGCAGTTCTTC. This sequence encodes CASSYGAGNEQFF.

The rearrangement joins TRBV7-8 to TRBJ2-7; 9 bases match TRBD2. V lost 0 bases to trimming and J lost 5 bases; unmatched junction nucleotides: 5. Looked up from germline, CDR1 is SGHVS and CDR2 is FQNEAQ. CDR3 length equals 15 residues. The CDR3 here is CASSLAPSGKDEQYF. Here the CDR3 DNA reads TGTGCCAGCAGCTTAGCACCTAGCGGGAAGGACGAGCAGTACTTC.

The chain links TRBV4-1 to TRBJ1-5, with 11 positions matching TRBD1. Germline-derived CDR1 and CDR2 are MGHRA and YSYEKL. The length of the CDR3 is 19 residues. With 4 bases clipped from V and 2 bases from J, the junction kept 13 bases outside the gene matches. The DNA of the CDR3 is TGCGCCAGCAGCCCCAAAGGGGGACAGGGGGTCTCGGGCAATCAGCCCCAGCATTTT. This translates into CASSPKGGQGVSGNQPQHF.

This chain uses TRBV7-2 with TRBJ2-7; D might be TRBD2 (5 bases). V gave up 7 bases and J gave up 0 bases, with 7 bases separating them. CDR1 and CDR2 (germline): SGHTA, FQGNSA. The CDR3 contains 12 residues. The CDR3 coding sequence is TGTGCCAGCACGGGATTCTCCTACGAGCAGTACTTC. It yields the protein CASTGFSYEQYF.

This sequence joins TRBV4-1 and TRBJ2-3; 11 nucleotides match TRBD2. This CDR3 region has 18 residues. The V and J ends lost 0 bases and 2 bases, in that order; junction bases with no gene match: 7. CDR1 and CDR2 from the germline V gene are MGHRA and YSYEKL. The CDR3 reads CASSQEIPSGGYTDTQYF. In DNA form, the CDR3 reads TGCGCCAGCAGCCAAGAAATCCCTAGCGGGGGGTACACAGATACGCAGTATTTT.

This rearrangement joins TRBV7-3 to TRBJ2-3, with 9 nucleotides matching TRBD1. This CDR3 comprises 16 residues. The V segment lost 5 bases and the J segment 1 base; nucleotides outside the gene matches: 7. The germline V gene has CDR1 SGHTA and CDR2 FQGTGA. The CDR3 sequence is CASSPNRGLGTDTQYF. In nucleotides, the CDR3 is TGTGCCAGCAGCCCGAACAGGGGGCTTGGCACAGATACGCAGTATTTT. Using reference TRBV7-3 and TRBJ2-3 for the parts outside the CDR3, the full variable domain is GAGVSQTPSNKVTEKGKYVELRCDPISGHTALYWYRQSLGQGPEFLIYFQGTGAADDSGLPNDRFFAVRPEGSVSTLKIQRTERGDSAVYLCASSPNRGLGTDTQYFGPGTRLTVL.

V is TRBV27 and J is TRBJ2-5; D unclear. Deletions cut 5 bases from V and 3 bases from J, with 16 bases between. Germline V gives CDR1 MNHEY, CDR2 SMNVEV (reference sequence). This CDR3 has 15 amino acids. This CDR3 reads CASSPILRSEETQYF. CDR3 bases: TGTGCCAGCAGTCCGATTTTGCGATCCGAAGAGACCCAGTACTTC.

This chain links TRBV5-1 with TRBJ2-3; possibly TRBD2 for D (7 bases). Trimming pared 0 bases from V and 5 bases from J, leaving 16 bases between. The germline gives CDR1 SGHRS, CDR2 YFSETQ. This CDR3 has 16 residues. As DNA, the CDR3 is TGCGCCAGCAGCTTGGAAGGGGGGGGAGTTAGAGATACGCAGTATTTT. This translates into CASSLEGGGVRDTQYF.

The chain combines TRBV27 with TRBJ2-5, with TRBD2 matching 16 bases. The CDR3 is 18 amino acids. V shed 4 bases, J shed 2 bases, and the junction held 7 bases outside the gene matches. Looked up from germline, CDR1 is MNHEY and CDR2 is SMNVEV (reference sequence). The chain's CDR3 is CASSYAGLAGGGQETQYF. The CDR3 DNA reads TGTGCCAGCAGTTATGCGGGACTAGCGGGAGGGGGTCAAGAGACCCAGTACTTC.

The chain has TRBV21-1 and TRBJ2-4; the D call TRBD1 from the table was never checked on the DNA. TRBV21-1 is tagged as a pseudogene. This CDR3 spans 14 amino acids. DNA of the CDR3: TGTGCCAGAGACGGCAGGGTAACCAAAAACATTCAGTACTTC. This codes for CARDGRVTKNIQYF.

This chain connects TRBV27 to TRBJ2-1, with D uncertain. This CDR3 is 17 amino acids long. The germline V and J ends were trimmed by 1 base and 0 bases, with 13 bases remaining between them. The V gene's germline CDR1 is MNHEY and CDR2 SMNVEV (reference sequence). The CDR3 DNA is TGTGCCAGCAGTTTATTCCGGGTTCAGAGCTCCTACAATGAGCAGTTCTTC. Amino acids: CASSLFRVQSSYNEQFF.

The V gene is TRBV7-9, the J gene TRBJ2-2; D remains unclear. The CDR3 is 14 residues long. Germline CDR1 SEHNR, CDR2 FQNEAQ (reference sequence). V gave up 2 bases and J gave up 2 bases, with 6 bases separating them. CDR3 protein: CASSLTVNTGELFF. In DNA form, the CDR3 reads TGTGCCAGCAGCTTAACAGTCAACACCGGGGAGCTGTTTTTT.